A selection of T cell receptor beta chains follows, all from one sample in a study of shared clonotypes between healthy human individuals. Assay: immunoSEQ multiplex PCR; the TCRdb copy retains only in-frame clones and omits some. The repertoire holds about 1.1 million clones, with roughly 77% as singletons. Sequenced material: memory CD4+ T cells from PBMCs. These TCRs come from a man aged 18 to 35 in good health. Some clones in this sample may be carry-over from other donors' samples. The CDR3 runs from the conserved cysteine through the conserved F or W. Fields, in order: D gene, V gene, clone size, J gene, CDR3 DNA, CDR3 protein. A D gene is named only where the DNA matches it firmly. Not all rows give a size; the values are once, few, many and, for expanded clones, a class.

D: TRBD2; V: TRBV6-1; size: once; J: TRBJ2-1; DNA: TGTGCCAGCAGTGTCGCGGGAGAAAGGTCCTACAATGAGCAGTTCTTC; CDR3: CASSVAGERSYNEQFF
D: TRBD1; V: TRBV6-6; size: -; J: TRBJ1-3; DNA: TGTGCCAGCAGCAGGGACAGGGGGCTCTCTGGAAACACCATATATTTT; CDR3: CASSRDRGLSGNTIYF
D: TRBD1; V: TRBV4-1; size: -; J: TRBJ1-5; DNA: TGCGCCAGCAGCCAAGGGACAGGTGAATATCAGCCCCAGCATTTT; CDR3: CASSQGTGEYQPQHF
D: -; V: TRBV5-4; size: -; J: TRBJ1-4; DNA: TGTGCCAGCAGCTTGCCGGGGACCGAAAAACTGTTTTTT; CDR3: CASSLPGTEKLFF
D: TRBD1; V: TRBV29-1; size: -; J: TRBJ1-4; DNA: TGCAGCGTTCAGATTGGACAGGGAAGGGAAAAACTGTTTTTT; CDR3: CSVQIGQGREKLFF
D: -; V: TRBV10-3; size: -; J: TRBJ2-3; DNA: TGTGCCATCAGGGCCGGAGGGGTTGTAGATACGCAGTATTTT; CDR3: CAIRAGGVVDTQYF
D: -; V: TRBV4-3; size: -; J: TRBJ1-1; DNA: TGCGCCAGCAGCCAAGTTGGGAACACTGAAGCTTTCTTT; CDR3: CASSQVGNTEAFF
D: TRBD1; V: TRBV6-1; size: -; J: TRBJ1-5; DNA: TGTGCCAGCAGTGGATTGAGACAGGGTTGGGGTCAGCCCCAGCATTTT; CDR3: CASSGLRQGWGQPQHF
D: -; V: TRBV6-1; size: few; J: TRBJ1-3; DNA: TGTGCCAGCATAAAACTGAGCTCTGGAAACACCATATATTTT; CDR3: CASIKLSSGNTIYF
D: -; V: TRBV10-3; size: -; J: TRBJ2-1; DNA: TGTGCCATCTCCCCAAACGATAACCGGGAGAATGAGCAGTTCTTC; CDR3: CAISPNDNRENEQFF
D: TRBD2; V: TRBV18; size: -; J: TRBJ2-2; DNA: TGTGCCAGCTCACACTCGAAGGAGGCGGGGGTGTACACCGGGGAGCTGTTTTTT; CDR3: CASSHSKEAGVYTGELFF
D: -; V: TRBV19; size: -; J: TRBJ2-6; DNA: TGTGCCAGTAGTCTCCCGGGCGCTGGGGCCAACGTCCTGACTTTC; CDR3: CASSLPGAGANVLTF
D: -; V: TRBV6-5; size: -; J: TRBJ2-6; DNA: TGTGCCAGCAGTTACTCATCTGGGGCCAACGTCCTGACTTTC; CDR3: CASSYSSGANVLTF
D: -; V: TRBV28; size: many; J: TRBJ1-1; DNA: TGTGCCAGCACCTTGCTTGGGGGCTACACTGAAGCTTTCTTT; CDR3: CASTLLGGYTEAFF
D: -; V: TRBV11-2; size: -; J: TRBJ1-1; DNA: TGTGCCAGCAGCTGGACGGTTAACACGAACACTGAAGCTTTCTTT; CDR3: CASSWTVNTNTEAFF